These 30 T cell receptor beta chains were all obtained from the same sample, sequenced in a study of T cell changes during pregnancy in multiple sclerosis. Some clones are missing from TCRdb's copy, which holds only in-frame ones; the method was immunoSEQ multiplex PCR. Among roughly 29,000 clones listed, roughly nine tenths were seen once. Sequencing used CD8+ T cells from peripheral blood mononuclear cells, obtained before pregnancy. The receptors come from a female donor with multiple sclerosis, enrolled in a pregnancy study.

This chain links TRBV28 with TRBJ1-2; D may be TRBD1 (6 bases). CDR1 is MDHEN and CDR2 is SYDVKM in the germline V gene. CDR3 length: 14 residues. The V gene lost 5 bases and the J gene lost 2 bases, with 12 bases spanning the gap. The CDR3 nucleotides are TGTGCCAGCAGTAACGGACAGATAAACTATGGCTACACCTTC. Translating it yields CASSNGQINYGYTF.

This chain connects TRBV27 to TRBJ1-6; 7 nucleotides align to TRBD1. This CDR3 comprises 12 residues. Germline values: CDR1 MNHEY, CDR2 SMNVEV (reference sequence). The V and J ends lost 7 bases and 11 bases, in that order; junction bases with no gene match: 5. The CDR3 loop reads CASTGGLTPLHF. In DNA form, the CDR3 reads TGTGCCAGCACAGGGGGGCTGACACCCCTCCACTTT.

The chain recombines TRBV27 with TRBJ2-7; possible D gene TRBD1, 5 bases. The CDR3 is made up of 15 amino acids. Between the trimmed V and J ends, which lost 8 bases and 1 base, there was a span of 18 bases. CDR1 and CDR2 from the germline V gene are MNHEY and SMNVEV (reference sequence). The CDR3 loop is CASSPVRTQSYEQYF. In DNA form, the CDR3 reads TGTGCCAGCTCCCCCGTCAGGACACAATCCTACGAGCAGTACTTC.

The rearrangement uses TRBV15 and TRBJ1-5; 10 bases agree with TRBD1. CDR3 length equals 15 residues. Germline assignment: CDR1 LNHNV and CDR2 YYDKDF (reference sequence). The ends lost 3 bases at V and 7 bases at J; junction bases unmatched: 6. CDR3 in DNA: TGTGCCACCAGCAGCGACAGGGGGCGCGGGCAGCCCCAGCATTTT. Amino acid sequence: CATSSDRGRGQPQHF.

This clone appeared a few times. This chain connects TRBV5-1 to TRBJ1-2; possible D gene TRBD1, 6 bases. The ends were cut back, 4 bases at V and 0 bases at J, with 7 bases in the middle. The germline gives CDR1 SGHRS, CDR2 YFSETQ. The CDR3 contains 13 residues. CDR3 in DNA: TGCGCCAGCAGCCGGACAGCTAACTATGGCTACACCTTC. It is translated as CASSRTANYGYTF.

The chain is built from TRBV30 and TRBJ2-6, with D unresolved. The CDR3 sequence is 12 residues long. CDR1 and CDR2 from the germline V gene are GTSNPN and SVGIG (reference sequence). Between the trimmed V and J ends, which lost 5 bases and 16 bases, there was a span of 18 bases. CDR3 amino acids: CAWEDMTTQLTF. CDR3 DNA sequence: TGTGCCTGGGAGGATATGACGACGCAACTGACTTTC.

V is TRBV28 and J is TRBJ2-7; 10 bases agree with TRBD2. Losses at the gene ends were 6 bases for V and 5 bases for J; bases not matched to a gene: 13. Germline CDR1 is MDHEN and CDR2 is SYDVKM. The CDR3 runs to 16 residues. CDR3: CASRRLAGSTPHEQYF. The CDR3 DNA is TGTGCCAGCAGGAGACTAGCGGGCTCCACACCCCACGAGCAGTACTTC.

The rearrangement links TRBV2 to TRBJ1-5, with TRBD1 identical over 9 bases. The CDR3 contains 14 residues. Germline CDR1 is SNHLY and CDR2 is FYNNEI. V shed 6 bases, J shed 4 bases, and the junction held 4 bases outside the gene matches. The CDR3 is CASRFDRGNQPQHF. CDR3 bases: TGTGCCAGCAGGTTCGACAGGGGGAATCAGCCCCAGCATTTT.

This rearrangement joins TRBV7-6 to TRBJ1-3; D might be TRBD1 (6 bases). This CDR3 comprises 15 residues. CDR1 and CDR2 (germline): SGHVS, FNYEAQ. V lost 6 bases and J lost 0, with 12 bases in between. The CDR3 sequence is CASSRNRDSGNTIYF. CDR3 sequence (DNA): TGTGCCAGCAGTCGCAACAGGGACTCTGGAAACACCATATATTTT. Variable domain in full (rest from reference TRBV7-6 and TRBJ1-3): GAGVSQSPRYKVTKRGQDVALRCDPISGHVSLYWYRQALGQGPEFLTYFNYEAQQDKSGLPNDRFSAERPEGSISTLTIQRTEQRDSAMYRCASSRNRDSGNTIYFGEGSWLTVV.

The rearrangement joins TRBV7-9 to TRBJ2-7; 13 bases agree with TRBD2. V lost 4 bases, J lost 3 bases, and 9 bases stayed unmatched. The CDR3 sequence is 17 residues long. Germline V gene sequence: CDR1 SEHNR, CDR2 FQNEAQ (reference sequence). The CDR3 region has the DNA TGTGCCAGCAGCTCCGGGCGGACTAGCGGGAGAAACTACGAGCAGTACTTC. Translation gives CASSSGRTSGRNYEQYF.

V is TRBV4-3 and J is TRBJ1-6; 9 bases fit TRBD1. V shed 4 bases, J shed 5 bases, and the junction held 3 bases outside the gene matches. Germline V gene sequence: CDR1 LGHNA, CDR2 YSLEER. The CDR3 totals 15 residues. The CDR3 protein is CASSLGTGNNSPLHF. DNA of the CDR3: TGCGCCAGCAGCCTCGGGACAGGGAATAATTCACCCCTCCACTTT.

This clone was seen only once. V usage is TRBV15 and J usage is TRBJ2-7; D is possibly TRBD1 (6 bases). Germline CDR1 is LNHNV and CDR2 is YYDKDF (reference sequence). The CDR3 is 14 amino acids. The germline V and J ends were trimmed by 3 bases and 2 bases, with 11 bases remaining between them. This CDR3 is CATSSRQATYEQYF. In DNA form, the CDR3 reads TGTGCCACCAGCAGTCGACAGGCTACCTACGAGCAGTACTTC.

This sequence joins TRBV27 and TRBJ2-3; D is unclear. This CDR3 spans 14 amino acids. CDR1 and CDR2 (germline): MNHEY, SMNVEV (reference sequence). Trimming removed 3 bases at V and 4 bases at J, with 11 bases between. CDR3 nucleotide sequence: TGTGCCAGCAGTTTTAGTAGCTATTCAGATACGCAGTATTTT. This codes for CASSFSSYSDTQYF.

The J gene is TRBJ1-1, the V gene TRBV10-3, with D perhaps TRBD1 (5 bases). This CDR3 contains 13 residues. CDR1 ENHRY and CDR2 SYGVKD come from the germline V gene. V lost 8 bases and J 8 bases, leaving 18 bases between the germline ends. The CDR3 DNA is TGTGCCATCGCCAGACAGTCCTCATTAGAAGCTTTCTTT. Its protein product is CAIARQSSLEAFF.

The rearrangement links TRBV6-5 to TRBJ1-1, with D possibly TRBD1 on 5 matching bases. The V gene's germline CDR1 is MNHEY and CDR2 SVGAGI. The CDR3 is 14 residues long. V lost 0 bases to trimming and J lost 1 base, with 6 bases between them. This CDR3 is CASSYSGENTEAFF. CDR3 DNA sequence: TGTGCCAGCAGTTACTCAGGGGAGAACACTGAAGCTTTCTTT.

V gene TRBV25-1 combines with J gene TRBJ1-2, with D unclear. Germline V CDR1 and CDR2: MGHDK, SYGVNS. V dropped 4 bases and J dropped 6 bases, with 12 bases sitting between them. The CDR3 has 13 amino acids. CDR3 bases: TGTGCCAGCAGTGGGTCGGGGTTGCATGGCTACACCTTC. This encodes CASSGSGLHGYTF.

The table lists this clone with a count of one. CDR3 coding DNA: TGCAGCGTTATCAGGGGGCCGAATTACGAGCAGTACTTC. Its protein is CSVIRGPNYEQYF. V usage is TRBV29-1 and J usage is TRBJ2-7; 8 bases align to TRBD1. The V gene's germline CDR1 is SQVTM and CDR2 ANQGSEA. The CDR3 extends over 13 amino acids. J lost 4 bases, V lost 5 bases, and 7 bases had no gene match.

The CDR3 loop is CASRPEQGASYEQYF. The DNA of the CDR3 is TGTGCCAGCAGGCCCGAACAGGGGGCCTCCTACGAGCAGTACTTC. This chain connects TRBV7-9 to TRBJ2-7, with 9 bases matching TRBD1. The length of the CDR3 is 15 residues. With 6 bases clipped from V and 0 bases from J, the junction kept 6 bases outside the gene matches. Germline lookup yields CDR1 SEHNR and CDR2 FQNEAQ (reference sequence).

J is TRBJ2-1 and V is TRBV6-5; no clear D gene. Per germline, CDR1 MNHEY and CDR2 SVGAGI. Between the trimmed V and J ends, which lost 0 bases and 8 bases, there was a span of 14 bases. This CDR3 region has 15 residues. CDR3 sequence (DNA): TGTGCCAGCAGTTACTCGAGTAGCTGGAGCGATGAGCAGTTCTTC. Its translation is CASSYSSSWSDEQFF.

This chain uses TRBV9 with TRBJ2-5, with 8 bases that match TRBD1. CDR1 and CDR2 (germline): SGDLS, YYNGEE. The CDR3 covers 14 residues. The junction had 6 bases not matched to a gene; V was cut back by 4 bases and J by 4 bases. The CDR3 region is CASSHRGFGETQYF. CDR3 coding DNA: TGTGCCAGCAGCCACAGGGGGTTCGGAGAGACCCAGTACTTC.

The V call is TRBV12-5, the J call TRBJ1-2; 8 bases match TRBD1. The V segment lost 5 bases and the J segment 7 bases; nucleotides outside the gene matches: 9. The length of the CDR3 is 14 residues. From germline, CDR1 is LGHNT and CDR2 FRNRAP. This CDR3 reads CASGLAGTGSGYTF. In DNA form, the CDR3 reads TGTGCTAGTGGTCTCGCCGGGACAGGAAGTGGCTACACCTTC.

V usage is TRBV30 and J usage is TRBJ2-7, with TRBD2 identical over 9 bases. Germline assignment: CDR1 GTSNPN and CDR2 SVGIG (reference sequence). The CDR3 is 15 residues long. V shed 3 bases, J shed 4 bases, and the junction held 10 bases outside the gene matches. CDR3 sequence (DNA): TGTGCCTGGAGCGCCGTCGGTGCGGGAGGGTACGAGCAGTACTTC. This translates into CAWSAVGAGGYEQYF.

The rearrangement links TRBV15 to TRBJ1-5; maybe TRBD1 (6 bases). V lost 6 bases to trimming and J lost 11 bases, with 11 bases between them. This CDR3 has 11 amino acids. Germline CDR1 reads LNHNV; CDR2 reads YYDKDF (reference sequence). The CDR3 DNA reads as TGTGCCACCAGGAGGGGGGGGGCCCAGCATTTT. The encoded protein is CATRRGGAQHF.

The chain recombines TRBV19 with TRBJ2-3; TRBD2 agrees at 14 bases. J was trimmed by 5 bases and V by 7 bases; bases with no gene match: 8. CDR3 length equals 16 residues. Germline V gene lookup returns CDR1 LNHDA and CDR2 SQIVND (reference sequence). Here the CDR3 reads CASTPTSGRVGDTQYF. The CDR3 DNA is TGTGCCAGTACTCCGACTAGCGGGAGGGTCGGAGATACGCAGTATTTT.

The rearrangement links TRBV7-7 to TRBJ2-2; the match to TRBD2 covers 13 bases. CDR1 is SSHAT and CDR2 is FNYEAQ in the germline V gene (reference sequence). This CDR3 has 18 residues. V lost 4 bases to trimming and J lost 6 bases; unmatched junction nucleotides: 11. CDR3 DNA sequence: TGTGCCAGCAGCTCGGGACTAGCGGGGCTGAGGCAGGCCGGGGAGCTGTTTTTT. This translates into CASSSGLAGLRQAGELFF.

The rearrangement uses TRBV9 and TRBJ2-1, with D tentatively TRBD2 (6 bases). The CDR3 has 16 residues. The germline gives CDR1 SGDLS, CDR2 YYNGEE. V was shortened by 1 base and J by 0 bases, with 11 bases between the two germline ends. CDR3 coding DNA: TGTGCCAGCAGCGTAAGTGCGGGGAGCTCCTACAATGAGCAGTTCTTC. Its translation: CASSVSAGSSYNEQFF.

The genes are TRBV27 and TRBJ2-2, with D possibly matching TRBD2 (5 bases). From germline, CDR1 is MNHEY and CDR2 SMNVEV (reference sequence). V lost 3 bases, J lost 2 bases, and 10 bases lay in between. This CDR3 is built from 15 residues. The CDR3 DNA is TGTGCCAGCAGTTTGTCCAGCGGCAACACCGGGGAGCTGTTTTTT. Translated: CASSLSSGNTGELFF.

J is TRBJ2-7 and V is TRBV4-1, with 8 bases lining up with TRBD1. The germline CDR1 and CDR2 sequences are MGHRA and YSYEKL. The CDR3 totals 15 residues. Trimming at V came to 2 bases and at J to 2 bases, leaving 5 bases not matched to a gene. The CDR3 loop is CASSQSTGVTYEQYF. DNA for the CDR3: TGCGCCAGCAGCCAATCGACAGGGGTCACCTACGAGCAGTACTTC.

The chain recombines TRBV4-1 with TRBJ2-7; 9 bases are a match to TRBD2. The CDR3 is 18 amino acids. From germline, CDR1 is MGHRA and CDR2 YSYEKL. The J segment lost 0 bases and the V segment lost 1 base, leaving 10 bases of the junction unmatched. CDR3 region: CASSQGVAGASSSYEQYF. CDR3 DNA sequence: TGCGCCAGCAGCCAAGGGGTAGCGGGGGCCTCTAGCTCCTACGAGCAGTACTTC.

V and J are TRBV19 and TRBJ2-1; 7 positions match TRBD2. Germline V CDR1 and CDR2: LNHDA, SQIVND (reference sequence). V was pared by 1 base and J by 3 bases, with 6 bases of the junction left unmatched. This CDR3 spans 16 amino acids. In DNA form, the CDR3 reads TGTGCCAGTAGTATAGGGGGAGGGGACTACTACAATGAGCAGTTCTTC. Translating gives CASSIGGGDYYNEQFF.